The source of this T cell receptor beta chain is a study of T cell responses to AZD1222 COVID-19 vaccine (dated by TCRdb to about 2021). About the study as a whole: TCR sequencing was performed for some 250 trial participants, of whom around 210 were given two doses of AZD1222 and approximately 25 were given two doses of MenACWY control vaccine. Trial participants were enrolled into age subgroups of 18-55, 56-69 and 70-plus years, which contained approximately 150, 28 and 58 TCR-sequenced participants, respectively. General conclusions and limits of the study: CD4 TCRs associated with the vaccine covered the entire spike protein, and the dominant responses were in regions 160-218 and 743-854. Epitopes outside the regions mutated in the B.1.351 and B.1.1.7 variants were reportedly recognized by nearly half of the unique spike-specific TCRs. The 56-69-year group was small, and its depth increase did not reach significance, likely because of low power. Spike-specific TCR breadth and depth rose significantly after two AZD1222 doses compared with day 0 and with MenACWY recipients. Only a handful of AZD1222 recipients were SARS-CoV-2 seropositive at baseline, limiting conclusions about previously exposed vaccinees. Participants were mostly white British and included more females than males, and it was suggested by the authors that clonal diversity may have been underestimated. Because no day 14 peak-response samples were available, repertoires were characterized only after the peak T cell response.

The CDR3 regions of human TCRbeta chains were analyzed by immunosequencing. Per the source publication's procedure: Repertoire TCRs were checked for matches against a reference library of SARS-CoV-2-specific TCRs that had been generated using the MIRA antigen-specificity platform. Breadth meant the fraction of unique TCRs that were SARS-CoV-2-associated, whereas depth meant the fraction of total T cells that were SARS-CoV-2-associated. Each spike-specific TCR was assigned to its reactive spike region and to a CD4 or CD8 class using the MIRA data. Log10-transformed breadth and depth values were compared by one-way ANOVA with Sidak's multiple comparisons tests. TCRdb took this table from immuneACCESS and kept in-frame rearrangements with V and J called. Such tables lack part of the clones; where checked against another copy, unresolved V genes explain under half of the gap, and the rest is unexplained. The V and J calls and clone size come from that table; D and trimming were worked out from the DNA. This sample has about 110,000 clones in its table, and approximately 89% of those were observed once. Around 3.3% of the sample is in the top ten clones.

In regard to this clone: Its recognized antigen is unknown. No base qualities exist here, and no much larger clone lies one base off it.

This specimen's time point label, per the study, means: baseline before first vaccination. Per the publication, the treatment or condition label means: meningococcal conjugate vaccine given as trial control. Vaccinee samples were obtained from the UK trials COV001 and COV002, which included a single-blind randomized controlled phase 2/3 trial of AZD1222 (ChAdOx1 nCoV-19) in healthy adults. For TCRbeta chain sequencing, PBMC samples were collected from trial participants at day 0 and at day 28 after the second dose. The sample consisted of peripheral blood, taken on day 0 of MenACWY control vaccination. The clonotype originates from an adult in good health.

The CDR3 has the sequence CASNTGTTGNQPQHF. The nucleotides read TGTGCCAGCAATACCGGGACAACTGGCAATCAGCCCCAGCATTTT. The rearrangement joined TRBV28 to TRBJ1-5; a tentative D call is TRBD1 (6 bases match). V is reduced by 7 bases and J by 2 bases, leaving a spacing of 15 bases between them. The CDR3 measures 15 amino acids from cysteine to phenylalanine. The entry retains the CDR3 DNA only, 45 bases that are in frame from base 1. CDR1 and CDR2, per the germline V gene, are MDHEN and SYDVKM.